In its sample, the clone carrying this T cell receptor (beta chain) was seen many times. Its antigen is still unknown. UMIs were added to TCR cDNA along with a universal primer site when it was made by 5'RACE template switching. TCRdb redid the calling of the 5' RACE reads with MiXCR, one entry per CDR3 protein. Of 300,000 to 400,000 distinct CDR3 sequences in the sample, roughly 4.3% are singletons; the top ten hold less than 25%. The sample comes from a study of T cells after yellow fever vaccination. Whole-study findings and limits: Reappearing after the booster were most of the clones from primary vaccination (96% CD4, 70% to 90% CD8). Clonotypes shared by both compartments, CD4 and CD8, made up a small share. Weaker overall was a secondary response that nonetheless peaked faster, on day 5 versus 15.

The CDR3 contains 16 residues. Trimming removed 3 bases from V and 5 bases from J, with 14 bases in between. Germline assignment: CDR1 LGHDT and CDR2 YNNKEL (reference sequence). This clonotype was obtained from a man between 18 and 29 years old who received the YFV17D yellow fever vaccine. This chain uses TRBV3-1 with TRBJ1-6, with D perhaps matching TRBD1 (5 bases). This sample comprised PBMCs, obtained 5 days after the yellow fever booster vaccination. Written as DNA, the CDR3 is TGTGCCAGCAGCCATGGCTGGGGCAGAAATAATTCACCCCTCCACTTT. It specifies CASSHGWGRNNSPLHF.